What follows describes a single T cell receptor (beta chain). These data are taken from a study of blood T cell repertoires in COVID-19. On the study more broadly: There were acute and convalescent COVID-19 samples, and they came from the United States, Italy and Spain. PBMCs, B-cell-depleted T cells, or T cells were the source of the cDNA or gDNA that made up the material.

Original processing methods: Amplification from reference gene primers served as the basis for estimated nucleated cell counts. TCRdb's table, derived via immunoSEQ multiplex PCR, lists solely in-frame clones and lacks some. Clonal size and the V and J genes are those of that table, whereas D and trimming came from the DNA. The data hold under 75,000 clones, with roughly 80% observed a single time. CDR1 and CDR2 from the germline V gene are SEHNR and FQNEAQ (reference sequence). Deletions cut 2 bases from V and 4 bases from J, with 13 bases between. This CDR3 spans 15 amino acids. Sequenced material: peripheral blood. The clonotype originates from a woman between 70 and 85 years old with acute or convalescent COVID-19. The rearrangement links TRBV7-9 to TRBJ2-3; tentative D call: TRBD2 (6 bases). The CDR3 is CASSLTKAGPDTQYF. The DNA for the CDR3 is TGTGCCAGCAGCTTAACTAAGGCGGGGCCAGATACGCAGTATTTT.